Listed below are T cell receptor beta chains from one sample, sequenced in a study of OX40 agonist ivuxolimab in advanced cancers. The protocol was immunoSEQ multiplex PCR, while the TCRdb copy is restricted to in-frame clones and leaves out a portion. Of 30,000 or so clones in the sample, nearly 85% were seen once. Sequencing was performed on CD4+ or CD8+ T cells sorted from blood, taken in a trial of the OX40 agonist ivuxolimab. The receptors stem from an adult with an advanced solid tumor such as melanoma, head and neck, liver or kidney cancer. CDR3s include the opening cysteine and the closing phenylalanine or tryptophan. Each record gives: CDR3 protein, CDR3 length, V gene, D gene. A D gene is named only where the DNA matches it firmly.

CDR3 protein: CASSQDVGGTLGEQYF
CDR3 length: 16
V gene: TRBV14
D gene: NA

CDR3 protein: CSVEKDFGTQYF
CDR3 length: 12
V gene: TRBV29-1
D gene: NA

CDR3 protein: CASSDRDNEQFF
CDR3 length: 12
V gene: TRBV2
D gene: NA

CDR3 protein: CASSYEGVHEQYF
CDR3 length: 13
V gene: TRBV6-5
D gene: NA

CDR3 protein: CASSWGTGATGNTEAFF
CDR3 length: 17
V gene: TRBV5-1
D gene: TRBD1

CDR3 protein: CASSLGYSTDYGYTF
CDR3 length: 15
V gene: TRBV28
D gene: NA

CDR3 protein: CASSELQRNTEAFF
CDR3 length: 14
V gene: TRBV10-1
D gene: NA

CDR3 protein: CASSERGATDTQYF
CDR3 length: 14
V gene: TRBV6-4
D gene: TRBD2

CDR3 protein: CASGPGTSGPGELFF
CDR3 length: 15
V gene: TRBV12-5
D gene: NA

CDR3 protein: CASSLDPVRLAGLNLDNEQFF
CDR3 length: 21
V gene: TRBV7-3
D gene: TRBD2

CDR3 protein: CASSERRGLAGLGGWKFF
CDR3 length: 18
V gene: TRBV2
D gene: TRBD2

CDR3 protein: CASSSRQGVNTEAFF
CDR3 length: 15
V gene: TRBV4-1
D gene: TRBD1

CDR3 protein: CASSLSWWRESVDTQYF
CDR3 length: 17
V gene: TRBV27
D gene: TRBD2

CDR3 protein: CASKPRDRGGTNEKLFF
CDR3 length: 17
V gene: TRBV7-9
D gene: TRBD1

CDR3 protein: CASSPRRDRGETQYF
CDR3 length: 15
V gene: TRBV28
D gene: TRBD1

CDR3 protein: CASSVGVGMGYGYTF
CDR3 length: 15
V gene: TRBV9
D gene: NA